This T cell receptor beta chain derives from a study of cytomegalovirus exposure and HLA in healthy donors. Study-wide points: By a later analysis, the bulk of CMV-associated TCR beta chains appeared HLA-restricted. TCR beta V- and J-gene trimming was later associated with a missense DCLRE1C variant.

Regarding this clone: No antigen is known for it.

V shed 1 base, J shed 3 bases, and the junction held 9 bases outside the gene matches. Germline CDR1 is LGHNA and CDR2 is YSLEER. The CDR3 runs 16 residues. The primer mix had 60 Vbeta and 13 Jbeta primers. Measured with immunoSEQ multiplex PCR; TCRdb has only the in-frame clones, and not every one. Of 85,000 to 130,000 clones in the sample, roughly 70% were seen once. The rearrangement uses TRBV4-3 and TRBJ2-7; 7 bases line up with TRBD2. Sequencing was carried out using PBMCs. This TCR derives from a male donor in good health and CMV-seropositive. CDR3 nucleotide sequence: TGCGCCAGCAGCCAAGTCGCCGGGACTACACTCTACGAGCAGTACTTC. This translates into CASSQVAGTTLYEQYF.